These 29 T cell receptor beta chains share one sample of origin, sequenced in a study of T-cell reconstitution after alpha-beta-depleted transplantation in children. Unique molecular identifiers featured in how the TCRbeta library was prepared. TCRdb redid the calling of the PCR reads with MiXCR, one entry per CDR3 protein. The table includes about 200,000 distinct CDR3 sequences, roughly 14% detected once. Source: PBMCs from the stem cell graft donor, taken from the stem cell graft. The receptors come from a human donor who donated a stem cell graft to a child with acute lymphoblastic leukemia.

With regard to this clonotype: A read error is possible here, since a much larger clone lies one base away. The conserved phenylalanine or tryptophan is not found at the CDR3 terminus, so this likely reflects a read error. The CDR3 here is CASSPRTGGPYEQYL. DNA for the CDR3: TGTGCCAGCTCACCGCGGACAGGGGGGCCCTACGAGCAGTACTTG. The gene calls are TRBV18 and TRBJ2-7, with 10 bases lining up with TRBD1. Germline V CDR1 and CDR2: KGHSH, LQKENI. V was clipped by 3 bases and J by 2 bases; unmatched bases: 4. The CDR3 has 15 amino acids.

This clonotype turned up a few times. This chain connects TRBV21-1 to TRBJ1-2; TRBD1, the table's D call, lacks a check against the DNA. TRBV21-1 has pseudogene status. This CDR3 contains 17 residues. The CDR3 DNA reads TGTGCCAGCAGCAAACCCTCTGGCCCGGGGCCCCACTATGGCTACACCTTC. Translating it yields CASSKPSGPGPHYGYTF.

This clonotype was counted ten times or more. J is TRBJ1-2 and V is TRBV5-1; D is unclear. The CDR3 is 14 residues long. Germline V CDR1 and CDR2: SGHRS, YFSETQ. Trimming removed 3 bases from V and 8 bases from J, with 17 bases in between. CDR3 amino acids: CASSSSSQGIGYTF. The CDR3 DNA sequence: TGCGCCAGCAGCTCGTCGTCTCAAGGTATCGGCTACACCTTC.

This clonotype was observed a handful of times. V gene TRBV12-3 or TRBV12-4 combines with J gene TRBJ2-7; 10 nucleotides match TRBD1. The CDR3 length is 16 residues. V was clipped by 5 bases and J by 2 bases; unmatched bases: 9. The CDR3 bases are TGTGCCAGCAGTGATCCCTGGGACAGGGGAACCTACGAGCAGTACTTC. As protein: CASSDPWDRGTYEQYF.

In this sample, this clonotype turned up many times. This chain links TRBV4-1 with TRBJ1-4; 12 positions match TRBD1. This CDR3 has 20 residues. Germline V gene sequence: CDR1 MGHRA, CDR2 YSYEKL. Trimming at V came to 3 bases and at J to 1 base, leaving 12 bases not matched to a gene. This CDR3 is CASSHRPGQGAWLTNEKLFF. The CDR3, as DNA: TGCGCCAGCAGCCACCGACCGGGACAGGGGGCTTGGTTAACTAATGAAAAACTGTTTTTT.

There are a few counts of this clonotype. The genes are TRBV20-1 and TRBJ1-5; D perhaps matches TRBD1 (5 bases). CDR1 and CDR2 from the germline V gene are DFQATT and SNEGSKA (reference sequence). This CDR3 has 15 amino acids. V lost 1 base and J lost 5, with 15 bases in between. CDR3 in DNA: TGCAGTGCTAGAGTAGGTGGGCAGGGCGATCAGCCCCAGCATTTT. It translates to CSARVGGQGDQPQHF.

This clonotype occurred many times. The genes are TRBV12-3 or TRBV12-4 and TRBJ2-7, with TRBD1 matching over 8 bases. With 5 bases clipped from V and 5 bases from J, the junction kept 8 bases outside the gene matches. There are 14 residues in the CDR3. For the CDR3, the DNA is TGTGCCAGCAGTCTCCAGGGGGCTAGAAACGAGCAGTACTTC. This codes for CASSLQGARNEQYF.

The chain uses TRBV12-3 or TRBV12-4 and TRBJ2-1; 12 positions agree with TRBD2. V shed 5 bases, J shed 5 bases, and the junction held 13 bases outside the gene matches. CDR3 size: 18 residues. As DNA, the CDR3 is TGTGCCAGCAGTGGGGGGCGACGGACTAGCGGGACTGACAATGAGCAGTTCTTC. Amino acid sequence: CASSGGRRTSGTDNEQFF.

This clonotype was observed many times. The chain has TRBV5-4 and TRBJ2-2, with 9 bases matching TRBD2. The germline CDR1 and CDR2 sequences are SGHNT and YYREEE (reference sequence). CDR3 size: 16 residues. The V segment lost 0 bases and the J segment 6 bases; nucleotides outside the gene matches: 6. The CDR3 nucleotides read TGTGCCAGCAGCTTGGCAGGCGGGAGGGCCCCCGGGGAGCTGTTTTTT. Translation: CASSLAGGRAPGELFF. Full variable domain (rest looked up from reference TRBV5-4 and TRBJ2-2): ETGVTQSPTHLIKTRGQQVTLRCSSQSGHNTVSWYQQALGQGPQFIFQYYREEENGRGNFPPRFSGLQFPNYSSELNVNALELDDSALYLCASSLAGGRAPGELFFGEGSRLTVL.

J is TRBJ1-5 and V is TRBV5-6, with 9 bases lining up with TRBD1. This CDR3 comprises 14 residues. With V trimmed by 2 bases and J by 7 bases, 4 bases remained unmatched. Germline-derived CDR1 and CDR2 are SGHDT and YYEEEE. In DNA form, the CDR3 reads TGTGCCAGCAGCTTTGGGACAGGGATGCAGCCCCAGCATTTT. Amino acids: CASSFGTGMQPQHF.

This clonotype was recorded at least ten times. V is TRBV7-2 and J is TRBJ2-7; no definite D call. The germline V gene has CDR1 SGHTA and CDR2 FQGNSA. Trimming cost V 5 bases and J 0 bases, with 11 bases left between them. The length of the CDR3 is 14 residues. DNA for the CDR3: TGTGCCAGCAGCCCCGATTACAGCTCCTACGAGCAGTACTTC. Encoded protein: CASSPDYSSYEQYF.

The V call is TRBV7-6, the J call TRBJ2-2; TRBD2 matches at 9 bases. Germline CDR1 and CDR2: SGHVS and FNYEAQ. This CDR3 has 18 amino acids. V shed 2 bases, J shed 4 bases, and the junction held 11 bases outside the gene matches. CDR3 sequence: CASSLLPGGRDGTGELFF. DNA of the CDR3: TGTGCCAGCAGCTTACTGCCTGGCGGGAGGGATGGCACCGGGGAGCTGTTTTTT.

This clonotype has ten or more counts. The chain recombines TRBV7-2 with TRBJ1-5; no firm D call. Trimming took off 1 base at V and 4 bases at J, with 8 bases between the two ends. CDR3 length: 14 amino acids. The germline gives CDR1 SGHTA, CDR2 FQGNSA. The CDR3 sequence is CASSLVSRNQPQHF. DNA for the CDR3: TGTGCCAGCAGCTTAGTAAGTAGGAATCAGCCCCAGCATTTT.

This chain links TRBV4-2 with TRBJ1-1; the match to TRBD1 covers 8 bases. The CDR3 loop spans 13 amino acids. Germline CDR1 and CDR2: LGHNA and YNFKEQ. Trimming at V came to 2 bases and at J to 5 bases, leaving 1 base not matched to a gene. Here the CDR3 DNA reads TGTGCCAGCAGCCAATGGGACAGGACTGAAGCTTTCTTT. This encodes CASSQWDRTEAFF.

There are many counts of this clonotype. This rearrangement joins TRBV5-6 to TRBJ2-3, with 14 nucleotides matching TRBD2. V was clipped by 6 bases and J by 7 bases; unmatched bases: 10. This CDR3 is built from 16 residues. The germline CDR1 and CDR2 sequences are SGHDT and YYEEEE. The CDR3 nucleotides are TGTGCCAGCACCCCTTTCGGGACTAGCGGGAGTAATACGCAGTATTTT. Its translation: CASTPFGTSGSNTQYF.

This clonotype was recorded many times. The genes are TRBV10-3 and TRBJ2-2; unclear D gene. V was cut by 3 bases and J by 6 bases, with 5 bases left in between. The germline gives CDR1 ENHRY, CDR2 SYGVKD. CDR3 size: 12 residues. CDR3 region: CAISDSAGELFF. The DNA for the CDR3 is TGTGCCATCAGTGATTCAGCCGGGGAGCTGTTTTTT.

This clonotype was seen at least ten times. The rearrangement links TRBV6-5 to TRBJ1-5; weak D call: TRBD1 (6 bases). Germline lookup yields CDR1 MNHEY and CDR2 SVGAGI. V was pared by 2 bases and J by 0 bases, with 17 bases between. The CDR3 runs 18 residues. In DNA, the CDR3 is TGTGCCAGCAGTTACGGTGGCAGGGGTGCCTATAGCAATCAGCCCCAGCATTTT. This sequence encodes CASSYGGRGAYSNQPQHF.

This clonotype has ten or more counts. The chain recombines TRBV29-1 with TRBJ2-1; D is unresolved. The V end lost 4 bases, the J end lost 3 bases, and 10 bases lay between the germline ends. Germline CDR1 reads SQVTM; CDR2 reads ANQGSEA. The CDR3 has 13 amino acids. The CDR3, as DNA: TGCAGCGTTGTACCCCGATACTACAATGAGCAGTTCTTC. Protein: CSVVPRYYNEQFF.

The CDR3 is CASSSGRTLYEQYF. DNA for the CDR3: TGTGCCAGCAGTAGCGGGAGGACTCTCTACGAGCAGTACTTC. The chain combines TRBV6-2 or TRBV6-3 with TRBJ2-7, with TRBD2 identical over 9 bases. The CDR3 length is 14 residues. Trimming took 5 bases from V and 3 from J; bases not matched to a gene: 5. Germline V gene sequence: CDR1 MNHEY, CDR2 SVGEGT.

This clonotype has a handful of counts. V usage is TRBV12-3 or TRBV12-4 and J usage is TRBJ1-1; possibly TRBD1 for D (5 bases). The CDR3 runs to 14 residues. Between the trimmed V and J ends, which lost 7 bases and 5 bases, there was a span of 17 bases. The CDR3 loop is CASTPRQGGTEAFF. The CDR3 DNA follows: TGTGCCAGCACCCCAAGGCAGGGCGGGACTGAAGCTTTCTTT.

The sample holds many counts of this clonotype. This rearrangement joins TRBV11-2 to TRBJ2-1; 7 bases are shared with TRBD1. The CDR3 extends over 15 amino acids. From germline, CDR1 is SGHAT and CDR2 FQNNGV. Trimming took 5 bases from V and 8 from J; bases not matched to a gene: 12. In nucleotides, the CDR3 is TGTGCCAGCAGCCGAGGACAGGTAGGGTTGGATGAGCAGTTCTTC. Translation: CASSRGQVGLDEQFF.

This clonotype was seen many times. This rearrangement joins TRBV11-3 to TRBJ2-7; the D gene is possibly TRBD2 (6 bases). The CDR3 sequence is 15 residues long. The germline CDR1 and CDR2 sequences are SGHNT and YENEEA. Trimming pared 2 bases from V and 2 bases from J, leaving 13 bases between. The CDR3 is CASSLSGVGPYEQYF. CDR3 sequence (DNA): TGTGCCAGCAGCTTATCGGGGGTAGGCCCCTACGAGCAGTACTTC.

This chain links TRBV12-3 or TRBV12-4 with TRBJ2-7; TRBD1 or TRBD2 may be the D gene (5 bases each). Trimming shortened V by 6 bases and J by 0 bases, and 15 bases separated the two germline ends. The CDR3 is 15 amino acids. CDR3 sequence reads: CASRPRDEGSYEQYF. The CDR3 DNA reads TGTGCCAGCAGACCCCGGGACGAGGGCTCCTACGAGCAGTACTTC.

This clonotype showed up many times. This sequence joins TRBV12-3 or TRBV12-4 and TRBJ2-2; 10 nucleotides align to TRBD2. V shed 6 bases and J 3 bases; nucleotides not matched to a gene: 13. There are 18 residues in the CDR3. DNA for the CDR3: TGTGCCAGCAGCTTTAGTATTAGAGGACTAGCGGACACCGGGGAGCTGTTTTTT. It codes for CASSFSIRGLADTGELFF.

The chain recombines TRBV20-1 with TRBJ1-2; 9 nucleotides match TRBD1. The CDR3 covers 14 residues. The trim removed 3 bases at V and 8 bases at J, leaving 10 bases unmatched. CDR1 and CDR2 from the germline V gene are DFQATT and SNEGSKA (reference sequence). CDR3: CSARGGQGRRGYTF. Here the CDR3 DNA reads TGCAGTGCTAGGGGAGGACAGGGGAGACGAGGCTACACCTTC.

This clonotype showed up many times. The chain recombines TRBV6-5 with TRBJ1-6; D is unclear. The germline V and J ends were trimmed by 0 bases and 7 bases, with 13 bases remaining between them. This CDR3 is 16 amino acids long. Germline CDR1 is MNHEY and CDR2 is SVGAGI. The chain's CDR3 is CASSYSIGNRNSPLHF. For the CDR3, the DNA is TGTGCCAGCAGTTACTCGATTGGGAATAGAAATTCACCCCTCCACTTT.

At least ten counts were recorded for this clonotype. The V call is TRBV5-1, the J call TRBJ1-1; 7 nucleotides match TRBD1. The V and J ends lost 1 base and 2 bases, in that order; junction bases with no gene match: 8. CDR3 size: 16 residues. Germline values: CDR1 SGHRS, CDR2 YFSETQ. The CDR3: CASSLYRDRQNTEAFF. The CDR3 nucleotides read TGCGCCAGCAGCTTGTACCGGGACAGACAAAACACTGAAGCTTTCTTT. Full variable domain (remainder filled in from reference TRBV5-1 and TRBJ1-1): KAGVTQTPRYLIKTRGQQVTLSCSPISGHRSVSWYQQTPGQGLQFLFEYFSETQRNKGNFPGRFSGRQFSNSRSEMNVSTLELGDSALYLCASSLYRDRQNTEAFFGQGTRLTVV.

This chain connects TRBV5-4 to TRBJ2-1, with D possibly being TRBD2 (6 bases). Germline CDR1 SGHNT, CDR2 YYREEE (reference sequence). V was cut by 1 base and J by 5 bases, with 25 bases left in between. This CDR3 is 19 amino acids long. The CDR3 region is CASSLFLSSWEELNNEQFF. As DNA, the CDR3 is TGTGCCAGCAGCTTGTTTTTATCGTCCTGGGAGGAACTCAACAATGAGCAGTTCTTC.

This clonotype was found many times. This chain joins TRBV12-3 or TRBV12-4 and TRBJ2-3, with no clear D. V lost 7 bases and J lost 7, with 9 bases in between. The CDR3 spans 11 residues. The CDR3 is CASTSTNTQYF. The CDR3 DNA is TGTGCCAGCACTTCCACGAATACGCAGTATTTT.